These 9 T cell receptor beta chains were sequenced from one sample in a study of cytomegalovirus exposure and HLA in healthy donors. It was with 60 Vbeta and 13 Jbeta primers that the PCR ran. The assay was immunoSEQ multiplex PCR, and TCRdb's table has in-frame clones only and misses some. The sample holds 140,000 or so clones; about three quarters are singletons and the top ten take less than 2%. The sequenced sample consisted of PBMCs. The receptors were gathered from a woman younger than 45 in good health and CMV-seronegative.

The chain carries TRBV2 and TRBJ2-1, with TRBD1 identical over 9 bases. The V gene end was trimmed by 9 bases and the J gene end by 6 bases; junction bases not matched to a gene: 9. The germline CDR1 and CDR2 sequences are SNHLY and FYNNEI. The CDR3 contains 14 residues. The CDR3 region has the DNA TGTGCCAGGGAGGGACAGGGAAATTCCAATGAGCAGTTCTTC. Protein: CAREGQGNSNEQFF. The full variable domain, rest sourced from reference TRBV2 and TRBJ2-1, is EPEVTQTPSHQVTQMGQEVILRCVPISNHLYFYWYRQILGQKVEFLVSFYNNEISEKSEIFDDQFSVERPDGSNFTLKIRSTKLEDSAMYFCAREGQGNSNEQFFGPGTRLTVL.

The chain employs TRBV4-1 and TRBJ1-1; D ambiguous. Trimming pared 4 bases from V and 0 bases from J, leaving 9 bases between. The CDR3 is made up of 14 amino acids. CDR1 is MGHRA, CDR2 YSYEKL, per germline. The CDR3 DNA follows: TGCGCCAGCAGCCCAGTGGCTCTGAACACTGAAGCTTTCTTT. Amino acid sequence: CASSPVALNTEAFF.

This chain uses TRBV19 with TRBJ2-1; 9 bases line up with TRBD2. V lost 1 base, J lost 9 bases, and 10 bases stayed unmatched. The length of the CDR3 is 16 residues. CDR1 LNHDA and CDR2 SQIVND come from the germline V gene (reference sequence). Written as DNA, the CDR3 is TGTGCCAGTAGTATAGTGATTAGCGGGGGTGGTAGTGAGCAGTTCTTC. Translation gives CASSIVISGGGSEQFF.

V gene TRBV5-4 combines with J gene TRBJ2-7, with a weak D call TRBD1 (5 bases). CDR1 and CDR2 (germline): SGHNT, YYREEE (reference sequence). V was trimmed by 0 bases and J by 0 bases, leaving 13 bases between them. There are 16 residues in the CDR3. CDR3 sequence reads: CASSLDTGFTSYEQYF. CDR3 DNA sequence: TGTGCCAGCAGCTTGGATACAGGCTTTACCTCCTACGAGCAGTACTTC.

In regard to this clone: Because the CDR3 is missing its conserved closing phenylalanine or tryptophan, this is likely a read error. The chain is built from TRBV4-3 and TRBJ1-2; tentative D call: TRBD1 (5 bases). This CDR3 comprises 16 residues. The V and J ends lost 1 base and 4 bases respectively, with 16 bases between them. The germline V gene encodes CDR1 LGHNA and CDR2 YSLEER. The chain's CDR3 is CASSQVGTGDLYGYTL. In nucleotides, the CDR3 is TGCGCCAGCAGCCAAGTTGGAACGGGGGACCTCTATGGCTACACCCTC.

The rearrangement links TRBV11-2 to TRBJ2-1, with a possible D match to TRBD1 (5 bases). Germline V gene lookup returns CDR1 SGHAT and CDR2 FQNNGV. This CDR3 is 16 amino acids long. Trimming removed 3 bases from V and 0 bases from J, with 12 bases in between. This CDR3 is CASSLGYRSSYNEQFF. For the CDR3, the DNA is TGTGCCAGCAGCTTGGGCTACAGGAGCTCCTACAATGAGCAGTTCTTC.

This CDR3 is CASSLPPRGDTQYF. CDR3 DNA sequence: TGTGCCAGCAGCTTGCCCCCACGAGGAGATACGCAGTATTTT. The rearrangement uses TRBV7-9 and TRBJ2-3, with D unresolved. In germline, CDR1 is SEHNR, CDR2 FQNEAQ (reference sequence). The CDR3 extends over 14 amino acids. V lost 3 bases and J 5 bases, leaving 12 bases between the germline ends.

J is TRBJ1-2 and V is TRBV19; no definite D call. The CDR3 covers 15 residues. With 3 bases removed from V and 3 bases from J, the gap between germline ends came to 14 bases. CDR1 LNHDA and CDR2 SQIVND come from the germline V gene (reference sequence). CDR3 sequence: CASSMMATGYYGYTF. CDR3 sequence (DNA): TGTGCCAGTAGTATGATGGCGACGGGTTACTATGGCTACACCTTC.

The chain links TRBV5-1 to TRBJ1-1; TRBD1 aligns across 7 bases. V dropped 8 bases and J dropped 0; count of bases not matched to a gene: 7. Germline V gives CDR1 SGHRS, CDR2 YFSETQ. This CDR3 is 14 amino acids long. The DNA of the CDR3 is TGCGCCAGTTCGACAGGGCCCGTGAACACTGAAGCTTTCTTT. This gives the protein CASSTGPVNTEAFF.